One sample yielded the 25 T cell receptor beta chains listed below, sequenced in a study of T cells in Graves' hyperthyroidism and ophthalmopathy. RNA transcripts yielded amplified TCR beta CDR3 regions. The study used the HTBI primer set for a first-round RT-PCR of the TCR CDR3. TCRdb recomputed calls from the multiplex PCR reads with MiXCR, one row per CDR3 protein. The table lists 650,000 to 750,000 distinct CDR3 sequences, 13% to 15% of them singletons. The specimen was blood. Receptors were obtained from a woman aged 18-30 years with Graves' hyperthyroidism.

This clonotype appeared many times. The CDR3: CASSKASGVGREQYF. CDR3 nucleotides: TGTGCCAGCAGTAAAGCCAGCGGTGTAGGGCGCGAGCAGTACTTC. The rearrangement links TRBV28 to TRBJ2-7, with D possibly TRBD2 on 5 matching bases. Trimming stripped 5 bases from V and 6 bases from J, with 20 bases between. This CDR3 is 15 amino acids long. Germline V gives CDR1 MDHEN, CDR2 SYDVKM.

The chain is built from TRBV9 and TRBJ1-5; 7 nucleotides line up with TRBD1. Germline V gene data show CDR1 as SGDLS and CDR2 as YYNGEE. CDR3 length: 15 residues. V lost 3 bases to trimming and J lost 4 bases; unmatched junction nucleotides: 7. CDR3 loop: CASSAGDSINQPQHF. CDR3 coding DNA: TGTGCCAGCAGCGCGGGGGACAGTATTAATCAGCCCCAGCATTTT.

The chain carries TRBV7-9 and TRBJ2-1; 10 nucleotides line up with TRBD2. V gave up 5 bases and J gave up 2 bases; unmatched junction bases: 9. Germline V gene sequence: CDR1 SEHNR, CDR2 FQNEAQ (reference sequence). The CDR3 is made up of 17 amino acids. This CDR3 reads CASSPTSGRAAYNEQFF. CDR3 DNA sequence: TGTGCCAGCAGCCCAACCAGCGGGAGGGCCGCCTACAATGAGCAGTTCTTC.

This clonotype was picked up a small number of times. The gene calls are TRBV7-2 and TRBJ1-2; D gene ambiguous. Germline CDR1 SGHTA, CDR2 FQGNSA. The CDR3 contains 14 residues. V lost 5 bases to trimming and J lost 4 bases, with 14 bases between them. The CDR3 sequence is CASSPSWGVYGYTF. The DNA of the CDR3 is TGTGCCAGCAGCCCCTCGTGGGGTGTCTATGGCTACACCTTC.

The rearrangement uses TRBV29-1 and TRBJ2-1; unclear D gene. TRBJ2-7 explains the end of the DNA better; the J call may be wrong. Germline V gene data show CDR1 as SQVTM and CDR2 as ANQGSEA. This CDR3 spans 13 amino acids. The CDR3 DNA is TGCAGCGGTCGATCGTCGGCGTACAATGAGCAGTACTTC. Amino acids: CSGRSSAYNEQYF.

This clonotype was detected only a few times. The chain combines TRBV7-2 with TRBJ2-2, with 7 bases identical to TRBD2. The CDR3 is 16 residues long. The germline gives CDR1 SGHTA, CDR2 FQGNSA. With 2 bases clipped from V and 2 bases from J, the junction kept 5 bases outside the gene matches. CDR3 residues: CASSLQAGTNTGELFF. CDR3 bases: TGTGCCAGCAGCTTACAAGCGGGGACCAACACCGGGGAGCTGTTTTTT.

This clonotype was counted at least ten times. CDR3 region: CASSLVPSAGTYNEQFF. The CDR3 DNA reads TGTGCCAGCAGCTTAGTCCCCTCCGCGGGGACCTACAATGAGCAGTTCTTC. The rearrangement joins TRBV7-6 to TRBJ2-1, with a tentative D call TRBD2 (6 bases). This CDR3 is 17 amino acids long. The ends were cut back, 1 base at V and 2 bases at J, with 15 bases in the middle. CDR1 and CDR2 from the germline V gene are SGHVS and FNYEAQ.

The CDR3 sequence: CASSQEFGTAIYEQYF. For the CDR3, the DNA is TGCGCCAGCAGCCAAGAGTTCGGGACAGCCATCTACGAGCAGTACTTC. V usage is TRBV4-3 and J usage is TRBJ2-7; TRBD1 aligns across 7 bases. CDR3 size: 16 residues. Trimming removed 0 bases from V and 3 bases from J; junction bases left unmatched: 8. Germline loops: CDR1 LGHNA, CDR2 YSLEER.

This clonotype was recorded a few times. The genes are TRBV7-9 and TRBJ2-7, with D maybe TRBD1 (5 bases). From germline, CDR1 is SEHNR and CDR2 FQNEAQ (reference sequence). V dropped 5 bases and J dropped 2 bases, with 16 bases sitting between them. CDR3 length equals 15 residues. CDR3: CASSEETENTYEQYF. The CDR3 DNA reads TGTGCCAGCAGCGAAGAGACAGAGAACACCTACGAGCAGTACTTC.

The gene calls are TRBV20-1 and TRBJ2-1, with D tentatively TRBD1 or TRBD2 (6 bases each). This CDR3 has 16 residues. Germline-derived CDR1 and CDR2 are DFQATT and SNEGSKA (reference sequence). V was trimmed by 5 bases and J by 5 bases, leaving 22 bases between them. CDR3 region: CSAQPSLGGADNEQFF. The CDR3 DNA reads as TGCAGTGCTCAACCCTCCCTGGGGGGCGCTGACAATGAGCAGTTCTTC.

This clonotype was detected ten times or more. The J gene is TRBJ2-7, the V gene TRBV27; 9 positions match TRBD1. This CDR3 has 14 amino acids. Trimming removed 4 bases from V and 5 bases from J; junction bases left unmatched: 6. In germline, CDR1 is MNHEY, CDR2 SMNVEV (reference sequence). The CDR3 here is CASSWGQGSHEQYF. The CDR3, as DNA: TGTGCCAGCAGTTGGGGACAGGGTAGCCACGAGCAGTACTTC.

This clonotype was observed many times. V is TRBV7-9 and J is TRBJ1-1; D gene unclear. This CDR3 contains 16 residues. Germline V gives CDR1 SEHNR, CDR2 FQNEAQ (reference sequence). The ends were cut back, 1 base at V and 3 bases at J, with 15 bases in the middle. The CDR3 protein is CASSLGVGSYYTEAFF. CDR3 coding DNA: TGTGCCAGCAGCTTAGGGGTTGGATCATACTACACTGAAGCTTTCTTT.

This clonotype appeared a few times. The rearrangement joins TRBV6-4 to TRBJ2-1; D is undetermined. Per germline, CDR1 MRHNA and CDR2 SNTAGT. The CDR3 extends over 13 amino acids. V dropped 2 bases and J dropped 7 bases, with 9 bases sitting between them. The CDR3 spells CASSDGRINEQFF. DNA for the CDR3: TGTGCCAGCAGTGACGGGCGGATTAATGAGCAGTTCTTC.

Many counts were recorded for this clonotype. This chain links TRBV20-1 with TRBJ1-5, with TRBD1 identical over 9 bases. The ends lost 4 bases at V and 4 bases at J; junction bases unmatched: 8. The CDR3 sequence is 15 residues long. Per germline, CDR1 DFQATT and CDR2 SNEGSKA (reference sequence). The CDR3 is CSATPTGGANQPQHF. The CDR3 bases are TGCAGTGCTACACCCACAGGGGGCGCGAATCAGCCCCAGCATTTT.

This chain connects TRBV6-4 to TRBJ2-7; D possibly uses TRBD1 or TRBD2 (5 bases each). Germline lookup yields CDR1 MRHNA and CDR2 SNTAGT. Trimming took 1 base from V and 2 from J, leaving 12 bases between them. This CDR3 is 15 amino acids long. The CDR3 loop is CASSDFRGLAYEQYF. CDR3 sequence (DNA): TGTGCCAGCAGTGACTTCCGGGGCCTCGCCTACGAGCAGTACTTC.

This clonotype was recorded at least ten times. The chain couples TRBV13 to TRBJ2-1; 8 bases align to TRBD1. CDR3 length equals 16 residues. Germline CDR1 and CDR2: PRHDT and FYEKMQ (reference sequence). V shed 4 bases, J shed 4 bases, and the junction held 9 bases outside the gene matches. CDR3 sequence reads: CASSSSDRGPYNEQFF. DNA for the CDR3: TGTGCCAGCAGCTCGTCCGACAGGGGCCCTTACAATGAGCAGTTCTTC.

This clonotype was counted many times. The gene calls are TRBV7-9 and TRBJ2-1; TRBD2 aligns across 13 bases. In germline, CDR1 is SEHNR, CDR2 FQNEAQ (reference sequence). Trimming cost V 4 bases and J 3 bases; bases outside gene matches: 12. The CDR3 consists of 19 residues. CDR3 in DNA: TGTGCCAGCAGCTCCTCTGGACTAGCGGGAGCGAGCGGCTACAATGAGCAGTTCTTC. Translation gives CASSSSGLAGASGYNEQFF.

Written as DNA, the CDR3 is TGTGCCAGCAGCCCAAATACAGGGGTTACCGGGGAGCTGTTTTTT. Encoded protein: CASSPNTGVTGELFF. V usage is TRBV6-4 and J usage is TRBJ2-2; the match to TRBD1 covers 7 bases. Germline lookup yields CDR1 MRHNA and CDR2 SNTAGT. J gave up 5 bases and V 6 bases, and 9 bases lay outside the gene matches. The CDR3 has 15 residues.

In its sample, this clonotype was seen many times. The V call is TRBV11-2, the J call TRBJ2-5, with unresolved D. CDR1 and CDR2 from the germline V gene are SGHAT and FQNNGV. This CDR3 spans 12 amino acids. V lost 8 bases to trimming and J lost 4 bases, with 11 bases between them. The DNA of the CDR3 is TGTGCCAGCGCTTCGGTGTTAGAGACCCAGTACTTC. It encodes CASASVLETQYF.

This clonotype was seen repeatedly, ten times or more. The V and J genes are TRBV2 and TRBJ1-2; 8 nucleotides match TRBD1. The junction had 12 bases not matched to a gene; V was cut back by 5 bases and J by 7 bases. CDR1 SNHLY and CDR2 FYNNEI come from the germline V gene. The CDR3 extends over 15 amino acids. DNA for the CDR3: TGTGCCAGCAGTCCCCGGACAGGGCGGGGTGGTGGCTACACCTTC. Translation gives CASSPRTGRGGGYTF.

This clonotype has at least ten counts. V and J are TRBV6-1 and TRBJ2-1; a possible D gene is TRBD1 (6 bases). The CDR3 covers 15 residues. V was clipped by 6 bases and J by 1 base, with 13 bases between them. Looked up from germline, CDR1 is MNHNS and CDR2 is SASEGT. This CDR3 reads CASRPLRGSYNEQFF. CDR3 nucleotides: TGTGCCAGCAGGCCACTCAGGGGTTCCTACAATGAGCAGTTCTTC.

This clonotype was counted between two and nine times. V gene TRBV27 combines with J gene TRBJ2-7, with TRBD2 identical over 9 bases. CDR3 length equals 17 residues. Germline values: CDR1 MNHEY, CDR2 SMNVEV (reference sequence). V lost 3 bases to trimming and J lost 0 bases; unmatched junction nucleotides: 9. This CDR3 is CASSFQREEPSSYEQYF. The DNA for the CDR3 is TGTGCCAGCAGTTTTCAGCGGGAGGAACCGAGCTCCTACGAGCAGTACTTC.

The rearrangement links TRBV18 to TRBJ2-1; 9 nucleotides agree with TRBD2. V was pared by 3 bases and J by 6 bases, with 12 bases of the junction left unmatched. Germline V gene sequence: CDR1 KGHSH, CDR2 LQKENI. The CDR3 loop spans 17 amino acids. DNA of the CDR3: TGTGCCAGCTCACCTCGTCCGACTAGCGGAGTAGTCAATGAGCAGTTCTTC. Protein sequence: CASSPRPTSGVVNEQFF.

This clonotype was detected ten times or more. The chain carries TRBV6-6 and TRBJ2-3, with D perhaps TRBD1 (5 bases). Germline CDR1 is MNHNY and CDR2 is SVGAGI (reference sequence). V lost 2 bases and J 2 bases, leaving 8 bases between the germline ends. The CDR3 sequence is 14 residues long. The CDR3 coding sequence is TGTGCCAGCAGTTACGACAGTTACACAGATACGCAGTATTTT. Its translation is CASSYDSYTDTQYF.

This clonotype was observed many times. The CDR3, as DNA: TGTGCCAGCAGCCCCGGGACTAGCGGGAGTTTTGGCACAGATACGCAGTATTTT. Translated: CASSPGTSGSFGTDTQYF. This chain joins TRBV28 and TRBJ2-3; 14 nucleotides agree with TRBD2. CDR1 is MDHEN and CDR2 is SYDVKM in the germline V gene. The junction had 9 bases not matched to a gene; V was cut back by 6 bases and J by 1 base. The CDR3 has 18 residues.